Presented here are 8 T cell receptor beta chains from one specimen sequenced in a study of T-cell reconstitution after alpha-beta-depleted transplantation in children. Unique molecular identifiers were used to barcode this TCRbeta library. One entry per CDR3 protein, called by TCRdb with MiXCR from the PCR reads. The sample carries roughly 350,000 distinct CDR3 sequences, about a tenth recorded once. The material was PBMCs from the stem cell graft donor, obtained from the stem cell graft. The receptor set was obtained from a human donor who donated a stem cell graft to a child with acute lymphoblastic leukemia.

V usage is TRBV18 and J usage is TRBJ2-4, with a weak D call TRBD2 (6 bases). CDR3 length: 15 residues. The ends were cut back, 6 bases at V and 1 base at J, with 13 bases in the middle. The germline gives CDR1 KGHSH, CDR2 LQKENI. DNA for the CDR3: TGTGCCAGCTCGCAGACTAGGGTGGCCAAAAACATTCAGTACTTC. This codes for CASSQTRVAKNIQYF.

The chain carries TRBV4-3 and TRBJ1-4, with 7 bases lining up with TRBD1. Germline CDR1 and CDR2: LGHNA and YSLEER. This CDR3 comprises 15 residues. V shed 2 bases, J shed 3 bases, and the junction held 3 bases outside the gene matches. For the CDR3, the DNA is TGCGCCAGCAGCCAACTCAGGGGGGCTAATGAAAAACTGTTTTTT. Its protein is CASSQLRGANEKLFF.

Details on this clonotype: The junction differs from germline at one of its ends, possibly a read error. The chain is built from TRBV12-3 or TRBV12-4 and TRBJ2-5; 14 bases fit TRBD2. CDR3 size: 18 residues. CDR3 sequence reads: CTSSFPWTSGRIGETQYF. For the CDR3, the DNA is TGTACCAGCAGTTTCCCCTGGACTAGCGGGAGGATTGGAGAGACCCAGTACTTC.

This chain joins TRBV12-3 or TRBV12-4 and TRBJ1-5, with 10 bases fitting TRBD1. The CDR3 sequence is 18 residues long. Losses at the gene ends were 0 bases for V and 6 bases for J; bases not matched to a gene: 11. CDR3 coding DNA: TGTGCCAGCAGTTTAGCGGAACCTGACAGGGGGCGGTTTCAGCCCCAGCATTTT. It specifies CASSLAEPDRGRFQPQHF.

The rearrangement joins TRBV9 to TRBJ2-7, with D perhaps TRBD1 (6 bases). Germline values: CDR1 SGDLS, CDR2 YYNGEE. The CDR3 totals 13 residues. The V end lost 3 bases, the J end lost 4 bases, and 11 bases lay between the germline ends. The CDR3 region is CASSAGTPYEQYF. The CDR3 bases are TGTGCCAGCAGCGCCGGGACACCATACGAGCAGTACTTC.

The chain couples TRBV4-2 to TRBJ2-1; the D gene could be TRBD1 or TRBD2 (5 bases each). CDR3 length equals 13 residues. Germline CDR1 and CDR2: LGHNA and YNFKEQ. Trimming removed 4 bases from V and 7 bases from J, with 11 bases in between. CDR3 nucleotide sequence: TGTGCCAGCAGCCTAGGGACCTGGAATGAGCAGTTCTTC. This encodes CASSLGTWNEQFF.

The rearrangement uses TRBV27 and TRBJ2-7; tentatively, D is TRBD1 (5 bases). V shed 8 bases and J shed 3 bases, with 11 bases lying between them. The CDR3 contains 12 residues. CDR1 and CDR2 from the germline V gene are MNHEY and SMNVEV (reference sequence). CDR3 DNA: TGTGCCAGCCAGGGAATAGACTACGAGCAGTACTTC. It yields the protein CASQGIDYEQYF.

V usage is TRBV9 and J usage is TRBJ1-4; D remains ambiguous. The CDR3 extends over 13 amino acids. Germline CDR1 reads SGDLS; CDR2 reads YYNGEE. V lost 2 bases to trimming and J lost 7 bases, with 9 bases between them. The DNA of the CDR3 is TGTGCCAGCAGCGTTGGGCCGAGTGAAAAACTGTTTTTT. Translation gives CASSVGPSEKLFF.